This TCR beta chain originates from a study of T-cell reconstitution after alpha-beta-depleted transplantation in children. The TCRbeta library incorporated unique molecular identifiers. TCRdb ran MiXCR on the PCR reads and lists one entry per CDR3 protein. The table lists nearly 550,000 distinct CDR3 sequences, around 19% of them singletons. This CDR3 is 15 amino acids long. V lost 0 bases to trimming and J lost 4 bases, with 13 bases between them. Per germline, CDR1 SGDLS and CDR2 YYNGEE. The sequencing here drew on PBMCs from the stem cell graft donor, taken from the stem cell graft. This receptor was obtained from a human donor who donated a stem cell graft to a child with acute lymphoblastic leukemia. V is TRBV9 and J is TRBJ2-5, with D maybe TRBD2 (6 bases). DNA for the CDR3: TGTGCCAGCAGCGTAGAGGGGAGGCTTCGAGAGACCCAGTACTTC. Translating it yields CASSVEGRLRETQYF.